This T cell receptor beta chain was observed in a study of CD8 T cells in Susac syndrome. A quantity of roughly 0.5 to 1 ug RNA underwent reverse transcription using random hexamers. MiXCR was run by TCRdb on the immunoSEQ multiplex PCR reads, yielding one entry per CDR3 protein. The data show some 100,000 distinct CDR3 sequences, roughly 95% seen once. The germline V gene encodes CDR1 LGHDT and CDR2 YNNKEL (reference sequence). This CDR3 has 16 amino acids. V gave up 3 bases and J gave up 3 bases, with 18 bases separating them. The sequence came from a human donor in good health. The gene calls are TRBV3-1 and TRBJ2-7; possible D gene TRBD2, 6 bases. The sequenced sample was CD4+ T cells from PBMCs. CDR3 in amino acids: CASSQDLERAFYEQYF. In nucleotides, the CDR3 is TGTGCCAGCAGCCAGGACCTCGAGCGGGCTTTCTACGAGCAGTACTTC.